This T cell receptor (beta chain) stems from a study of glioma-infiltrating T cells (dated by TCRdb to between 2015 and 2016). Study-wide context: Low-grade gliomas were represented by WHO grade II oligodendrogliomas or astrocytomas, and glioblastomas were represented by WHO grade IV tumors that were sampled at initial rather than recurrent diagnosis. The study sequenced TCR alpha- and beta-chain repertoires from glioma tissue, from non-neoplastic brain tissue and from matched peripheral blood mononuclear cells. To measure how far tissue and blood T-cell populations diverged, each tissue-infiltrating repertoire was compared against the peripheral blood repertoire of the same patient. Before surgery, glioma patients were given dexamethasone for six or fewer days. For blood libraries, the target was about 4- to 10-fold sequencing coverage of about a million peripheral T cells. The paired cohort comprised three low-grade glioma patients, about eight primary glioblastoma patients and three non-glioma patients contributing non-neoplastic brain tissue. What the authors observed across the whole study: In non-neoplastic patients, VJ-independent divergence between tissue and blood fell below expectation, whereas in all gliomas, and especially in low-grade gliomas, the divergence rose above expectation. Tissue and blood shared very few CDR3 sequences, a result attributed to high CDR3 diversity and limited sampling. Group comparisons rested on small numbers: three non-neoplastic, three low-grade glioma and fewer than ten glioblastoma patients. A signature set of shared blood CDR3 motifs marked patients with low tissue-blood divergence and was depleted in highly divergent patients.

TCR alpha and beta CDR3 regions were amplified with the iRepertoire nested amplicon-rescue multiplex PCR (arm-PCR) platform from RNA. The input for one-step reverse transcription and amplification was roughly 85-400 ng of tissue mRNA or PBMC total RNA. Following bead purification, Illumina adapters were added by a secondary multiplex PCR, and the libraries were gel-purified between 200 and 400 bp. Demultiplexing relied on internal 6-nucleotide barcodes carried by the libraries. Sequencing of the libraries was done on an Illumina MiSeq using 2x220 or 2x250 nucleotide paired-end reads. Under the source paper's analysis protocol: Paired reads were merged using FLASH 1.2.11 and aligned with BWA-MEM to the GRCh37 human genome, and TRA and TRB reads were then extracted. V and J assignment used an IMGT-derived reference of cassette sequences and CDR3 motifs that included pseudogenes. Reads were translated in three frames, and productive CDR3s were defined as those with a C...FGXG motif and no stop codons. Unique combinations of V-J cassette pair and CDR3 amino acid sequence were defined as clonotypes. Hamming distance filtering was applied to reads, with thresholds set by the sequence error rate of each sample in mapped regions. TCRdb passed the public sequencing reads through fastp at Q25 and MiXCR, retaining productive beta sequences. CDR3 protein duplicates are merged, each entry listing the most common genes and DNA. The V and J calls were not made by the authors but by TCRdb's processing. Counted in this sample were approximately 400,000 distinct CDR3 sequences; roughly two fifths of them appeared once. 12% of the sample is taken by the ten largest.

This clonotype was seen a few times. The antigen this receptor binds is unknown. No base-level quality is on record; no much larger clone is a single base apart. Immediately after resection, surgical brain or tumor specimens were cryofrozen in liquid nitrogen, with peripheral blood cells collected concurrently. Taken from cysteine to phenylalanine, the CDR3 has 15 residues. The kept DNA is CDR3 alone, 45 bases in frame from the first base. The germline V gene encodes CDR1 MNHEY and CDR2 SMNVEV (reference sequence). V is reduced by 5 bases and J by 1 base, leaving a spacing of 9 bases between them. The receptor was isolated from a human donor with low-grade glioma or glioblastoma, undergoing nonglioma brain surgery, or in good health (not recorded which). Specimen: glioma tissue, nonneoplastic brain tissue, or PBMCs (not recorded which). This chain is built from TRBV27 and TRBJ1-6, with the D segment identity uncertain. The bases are TGTGCCAGCAGTGGCTGGAGTTCCTATAATTCACCCCTCCACTTT. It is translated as CASSGWSSYNSPLHF.